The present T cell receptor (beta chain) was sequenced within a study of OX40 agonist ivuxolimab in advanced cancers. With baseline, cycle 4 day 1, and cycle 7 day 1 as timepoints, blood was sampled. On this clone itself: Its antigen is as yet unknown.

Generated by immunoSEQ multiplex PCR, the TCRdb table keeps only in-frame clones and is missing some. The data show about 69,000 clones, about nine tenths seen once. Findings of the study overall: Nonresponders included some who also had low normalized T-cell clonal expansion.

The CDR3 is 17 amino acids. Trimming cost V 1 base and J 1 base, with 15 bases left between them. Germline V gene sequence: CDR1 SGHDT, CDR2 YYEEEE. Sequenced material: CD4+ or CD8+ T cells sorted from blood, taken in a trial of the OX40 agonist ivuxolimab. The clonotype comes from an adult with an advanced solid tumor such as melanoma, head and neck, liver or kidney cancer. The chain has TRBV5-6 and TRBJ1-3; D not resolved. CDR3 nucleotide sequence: TGTGCCAGCAGCTTGAGACGACTCCCCGATTCTGGAAACACCATATATTTT. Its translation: CASSLRRLPDSGNTIYF.